The TCR beta chain under discussion was sequenced for a study of blood T cell repertoires in COVID-19. Across the whole study: The United States, Italy and Spain provided the acute and convalescent COVID-19 samples.

The CDR3 sequence is 14 residues long. Germline CDR1 and CDR2: MDHEN and SYDVKM. J lost 2 bases, V lost 4 bases, and 5 bases had no gene match. The assay was immunoSEQ multiplex PCR, and TCRdb's table has in-frame clones only and misses some. Here the sample spans about 400,000 clones, more than 85% being singletons. Specimen: peripheral blood. The chain carries TRBV28 and TRBJ2-7, with TRBD1 identical over 7 bases. The clonotype comes from a human donor in a cohort sampled during active COVID-19. The CDR3 here is CASSSPGQTYEQYF. The CDR3 nucleotides are TGTGCCAGCAGTTCCCCGGGACAGACCTACGAGCAGTACTTC.